This T cell receptor (beta chain) is drawn from a study of identical twins. TCRdb passed the 5' RACE reads through MiXCR, listing each CDR3 protein once. The repertoire holds roughly 230,000 distinct CDR3 sequences, with about 8.3% as singletons. The germline V gene has CDR1 MDHEN and CDR2 SYDVKM. Trimming at V came to 2 bases and at J to 1 base, leaving 5 bases not matched to a gene. The CDR3 sequence is 15 residues long. The same sample was also studied in work on yellow fever vaccine responses in identical twins.

The chain employs TRBV28 and TRBJ2-7, with 7 positions matching TRBD1. What was sequenced was CD8+ T cells sorted from blood. The sequence was obtained from a woman aged 18-29 years in good health. The CDR3 reads CASSLDRQGSYEQYF. The CDR3 nucleotides read TGTGCCAGCAGTTTAGACCGACAGGGTTCCTACGAGCAGTACTTC.